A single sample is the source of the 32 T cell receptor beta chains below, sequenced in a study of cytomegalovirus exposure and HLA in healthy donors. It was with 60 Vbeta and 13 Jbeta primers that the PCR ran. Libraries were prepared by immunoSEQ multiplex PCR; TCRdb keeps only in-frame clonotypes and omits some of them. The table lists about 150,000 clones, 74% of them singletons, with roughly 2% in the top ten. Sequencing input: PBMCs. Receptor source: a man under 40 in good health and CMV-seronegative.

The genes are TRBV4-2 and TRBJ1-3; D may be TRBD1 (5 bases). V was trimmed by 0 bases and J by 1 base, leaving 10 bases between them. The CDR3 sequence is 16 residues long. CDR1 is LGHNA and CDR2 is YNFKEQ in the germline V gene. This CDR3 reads CASSQEWKGSGNTIYF. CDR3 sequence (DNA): TGTGCCAGCAGCCAAGAGTGGAAGGGGTCTGGAAACACCATATATTTT.

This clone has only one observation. CDR3 protein: CASTGASGTDTQYF. The CDR3 DNA reads as TGTGCCAGCACCGGGGCTAGCGGGACAGATACGCAGTATTTT. The chain has TRBV9 and TRBJ2-3; TRBD2 agrees at 8 bases. Germline assignment: CDR1 SGDLS and CDR2 YYNGEE. CDR3 size: 14 residues. V shed 6 bases, J shed 3 bases, and the junction held 6 bases outside the gene matches.

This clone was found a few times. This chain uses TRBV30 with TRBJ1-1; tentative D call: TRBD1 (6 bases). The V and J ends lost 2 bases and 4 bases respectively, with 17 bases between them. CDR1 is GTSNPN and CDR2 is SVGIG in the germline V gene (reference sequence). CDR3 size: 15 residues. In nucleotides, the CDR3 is TGTGCCTGGAGTATCAATACAGGGTATGGCACTGAAGCTTTCTTT. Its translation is CAWSINTGYGTEAFF.

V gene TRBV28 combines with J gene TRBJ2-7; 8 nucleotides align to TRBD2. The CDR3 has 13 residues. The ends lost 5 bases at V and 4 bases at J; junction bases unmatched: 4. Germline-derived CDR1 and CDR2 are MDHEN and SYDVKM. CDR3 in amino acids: CASSPRGGYEQYF. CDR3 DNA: TGTGCCAGCAGTCCCCGGGGGGGGTACGAGCAGTACTTC. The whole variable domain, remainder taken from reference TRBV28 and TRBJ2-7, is DVKVTQSSRYLVKRTGEKVFLECVQDMDHENMFWYRQDPGLGLRLIYFSYDVKMKEKGDIPEGYSVSREKKERFSLILESASTNQTSMYLCASSPRGGYEQYFGPGTRLTVT.

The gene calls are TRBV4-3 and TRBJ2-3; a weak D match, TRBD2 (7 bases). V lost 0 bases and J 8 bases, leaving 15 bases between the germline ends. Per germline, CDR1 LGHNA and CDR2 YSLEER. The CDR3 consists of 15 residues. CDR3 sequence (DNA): TGCGCCAGCAGCCAAGATAGGGGGGGGCAGCGTACGCAGTATTTT. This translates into CASSQDRGGQRTQYF.

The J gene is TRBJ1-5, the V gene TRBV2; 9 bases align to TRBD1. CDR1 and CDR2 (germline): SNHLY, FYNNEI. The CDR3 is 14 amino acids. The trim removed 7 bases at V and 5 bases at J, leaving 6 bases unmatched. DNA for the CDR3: TGTGCCAGCACTGGGACAGGGCCCGATCAGCCCCAGCATTTT. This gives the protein CASTGTGPDQPQHF.

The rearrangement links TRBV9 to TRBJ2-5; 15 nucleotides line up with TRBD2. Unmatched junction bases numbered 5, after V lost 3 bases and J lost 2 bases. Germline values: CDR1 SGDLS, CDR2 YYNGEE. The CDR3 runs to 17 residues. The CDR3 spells CASSAGLAGGQQETQYF. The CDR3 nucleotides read TGTGCCAGCAGCGCGGGACTAGCGGGGGGCCAACAAGAGACCCAGTACTTC. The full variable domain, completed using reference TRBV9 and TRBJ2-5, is DSGVTQTPKHLITATGQRVTLRCSPRSGDLSVYWYQQSLDQGLQFLIQYYNGEERAKGNILERFSAQQFPDLHSELNLSSLELGDSALYFCASSAGLAGGQQETQYFGPGTRLLVL.

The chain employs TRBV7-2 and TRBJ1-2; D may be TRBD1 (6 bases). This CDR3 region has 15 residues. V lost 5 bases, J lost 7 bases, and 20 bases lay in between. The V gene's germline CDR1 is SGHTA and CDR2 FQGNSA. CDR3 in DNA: TGTGCCAGCAGCCTTTCACAGGGAGTACAAGGTGGCTACACCTTC. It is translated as CASSLSQGVQGGYTF.

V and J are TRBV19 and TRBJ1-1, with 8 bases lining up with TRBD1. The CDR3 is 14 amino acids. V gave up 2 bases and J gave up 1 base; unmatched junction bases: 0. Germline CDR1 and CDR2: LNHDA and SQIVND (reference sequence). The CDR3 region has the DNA TGTGCCAGTAGTATACAGGGGGCGAACACTGAAGCTTTCTTT. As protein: CASSIQGANTEAFF.

CDR3 sequence: CASSFRQGMDEQYF. The DNA for the CDR3 is TGTGCCAGCAGCTTCAGACAGGGAATGGACGAGCAGTACTTC. This rearrangement joins TRBV5-8 to TRBJ2-7; 7 nucleotides align to TRBD1. Germline V CDR1 and CDR2: SGHTS, YDEGEE. The CDR3 totals 14 residues. Losses at the gene ends were 2 bases for V and 5 bases for J; bases not matched to a gene: 7.

The CDR3 nucleotides read TGTGCCAGCAGCGCCCCCCCTGACAGAGACTACAATGAGCAGTTCTTC. Residues: CASSAPPDRDYNEQFF. The chain uses TRBV7-9 and TRBJ2-1; possible D gene TRBD1, 5 bases. The germline V and J ends were trimmed by 5 bases and 3 bases, with 17 bases remaining between them. The CDR3 contains 16 residues. From germline, CDR1 is SEHNR and CDR2 FQNEAQ (reference sequence).

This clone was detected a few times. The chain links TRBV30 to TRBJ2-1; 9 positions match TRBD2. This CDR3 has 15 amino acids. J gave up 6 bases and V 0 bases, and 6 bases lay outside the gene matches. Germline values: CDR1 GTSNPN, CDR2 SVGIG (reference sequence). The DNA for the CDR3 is TGTGCCTGGAGTGTGAGGCTAGCGGGGCCCAATGAGCAGTTCTTC. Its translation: CAWSVRLAGPNEQFF.

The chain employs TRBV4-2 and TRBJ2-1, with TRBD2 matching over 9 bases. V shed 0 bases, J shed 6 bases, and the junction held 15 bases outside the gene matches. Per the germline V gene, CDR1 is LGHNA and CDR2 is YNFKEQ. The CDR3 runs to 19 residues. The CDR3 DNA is TGTGCCAGCAGCCAAGAATTGAAACAGCGGGGGGCCCTTCCCAATGAGCAGTTCTTC. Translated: CASSQELKQRGALPNEQFF.

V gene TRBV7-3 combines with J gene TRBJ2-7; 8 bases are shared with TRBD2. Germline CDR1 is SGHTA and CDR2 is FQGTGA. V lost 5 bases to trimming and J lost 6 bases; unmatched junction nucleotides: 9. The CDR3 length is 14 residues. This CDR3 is CASSPRGGHSEQYF. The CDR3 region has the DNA TGTGCCAGCAGCCCTCGGGGGGGACATAGCGAGCAGTACTTC.

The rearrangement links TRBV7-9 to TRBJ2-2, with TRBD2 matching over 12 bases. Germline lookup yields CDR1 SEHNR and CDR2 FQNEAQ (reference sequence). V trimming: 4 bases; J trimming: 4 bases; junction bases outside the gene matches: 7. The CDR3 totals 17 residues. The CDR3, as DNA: TGTGCCAGCAGCTCACCACTAGCGGGGGGATTCACCGGGGAGCTGTTTTTT. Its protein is CASSSPLAGGFTGELFF.

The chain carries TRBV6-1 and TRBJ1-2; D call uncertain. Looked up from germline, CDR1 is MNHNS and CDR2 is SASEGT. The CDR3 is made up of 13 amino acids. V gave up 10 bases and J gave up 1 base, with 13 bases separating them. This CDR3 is CAISSPVNYGYTF. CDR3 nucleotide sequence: TGTGCCATTAGCTCCCCAGTTAACTATGGCTACACCTTC.

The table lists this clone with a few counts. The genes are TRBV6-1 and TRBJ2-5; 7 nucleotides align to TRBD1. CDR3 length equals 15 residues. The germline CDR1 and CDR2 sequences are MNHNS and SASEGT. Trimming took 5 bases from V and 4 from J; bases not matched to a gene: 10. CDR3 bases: TGTGCCAGCAGTCAGAACAGGGGAACCGGAGAGACCCAGTACTTC. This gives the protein CASSQNRGTGETQYF.

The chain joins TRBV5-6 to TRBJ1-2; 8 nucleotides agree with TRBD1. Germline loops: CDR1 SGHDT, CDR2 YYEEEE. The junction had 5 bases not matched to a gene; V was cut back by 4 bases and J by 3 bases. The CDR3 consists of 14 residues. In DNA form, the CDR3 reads TGTGCCAGCAGCGCAACAGGGGGTTACTATGGCTACACCTTC. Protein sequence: CASSATGGYYGYTF.

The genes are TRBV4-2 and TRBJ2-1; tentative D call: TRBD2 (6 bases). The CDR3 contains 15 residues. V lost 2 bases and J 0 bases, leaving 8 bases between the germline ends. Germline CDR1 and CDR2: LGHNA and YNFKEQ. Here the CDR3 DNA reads TGTGCCAGCAGCCAACTGGGGGGCTCCTACAATGAGCAGTTCTTC. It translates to CASSQLGGSYNEQFF.

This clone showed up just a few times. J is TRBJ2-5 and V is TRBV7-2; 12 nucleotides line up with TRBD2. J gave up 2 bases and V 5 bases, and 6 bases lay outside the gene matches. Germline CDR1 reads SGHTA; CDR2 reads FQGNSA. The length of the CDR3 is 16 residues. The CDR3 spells CASSPSGGAGQETQYF. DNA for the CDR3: TGTGCCAGCAGCCCTAGCGGGGGGGCGGGTCAAGAGACCCAGTACTTC.

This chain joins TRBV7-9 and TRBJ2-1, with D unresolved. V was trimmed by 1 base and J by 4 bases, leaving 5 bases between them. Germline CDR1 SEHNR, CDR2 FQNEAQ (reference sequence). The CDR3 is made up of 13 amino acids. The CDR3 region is CASSLGAYNEQFF. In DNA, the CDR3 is TGTGCCAGCAGCTTAGGGGCTTACAATGAGCAGTTCTTC.

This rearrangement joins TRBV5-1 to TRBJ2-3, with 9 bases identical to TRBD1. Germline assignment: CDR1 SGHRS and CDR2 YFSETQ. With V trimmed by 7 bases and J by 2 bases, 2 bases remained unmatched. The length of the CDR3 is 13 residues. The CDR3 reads CASRTGDTDTQYF. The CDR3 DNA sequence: TGCGCCAGCCGGACAGGGGACACAGATACGCAGTATTTT.

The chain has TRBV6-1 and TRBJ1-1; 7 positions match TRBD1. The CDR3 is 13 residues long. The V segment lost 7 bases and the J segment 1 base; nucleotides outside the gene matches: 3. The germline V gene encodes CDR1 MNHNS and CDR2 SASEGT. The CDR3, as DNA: TGTGCCAGCAAGTCAGGGGGGAACACTGAAGCTTTCTTT. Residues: CASKSGGNTEAFF.

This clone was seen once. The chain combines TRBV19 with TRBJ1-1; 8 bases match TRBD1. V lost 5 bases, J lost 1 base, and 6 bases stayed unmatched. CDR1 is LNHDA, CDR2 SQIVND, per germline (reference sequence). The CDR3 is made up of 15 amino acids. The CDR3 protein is CASSSWTGKNTEAFF. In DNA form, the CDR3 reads TGTGCCAGTAGTTCTTGGACAGGGAAGAACACTGAAGCTTTCTTT. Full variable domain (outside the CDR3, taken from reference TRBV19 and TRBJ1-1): DGGITQSPKYLFRKEGQNVTLSCEQNLNHDAMYWYRQDPGQGLRLIYYSQIVNDFQKGDIAEGYSVSREKKESFPLTVTSAQKNPTAFYLCASSSWTGKNTEAFFGQGTRLTVV.

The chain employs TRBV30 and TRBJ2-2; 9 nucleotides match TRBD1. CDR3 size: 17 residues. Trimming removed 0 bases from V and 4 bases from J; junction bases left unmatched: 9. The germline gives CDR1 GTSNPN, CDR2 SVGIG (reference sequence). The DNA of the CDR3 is TGTGCCTGGAGTGTAAAGGGGACAGGGTTGGCCACCGGGGAGCTGTTTTTT. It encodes CAWSVKGTGLATGELFF.

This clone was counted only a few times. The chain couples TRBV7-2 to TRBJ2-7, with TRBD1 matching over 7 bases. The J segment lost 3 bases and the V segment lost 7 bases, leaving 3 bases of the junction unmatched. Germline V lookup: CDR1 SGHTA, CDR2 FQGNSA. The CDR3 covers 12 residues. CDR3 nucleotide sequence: TGTGCCAGCAAGGGGGCACACTACGAGCAGTACTTC. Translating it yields CASKGAHYEQYF.

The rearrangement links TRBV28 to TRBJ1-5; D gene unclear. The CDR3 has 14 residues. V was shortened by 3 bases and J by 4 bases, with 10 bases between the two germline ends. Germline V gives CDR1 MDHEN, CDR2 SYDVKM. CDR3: CASSFGDLNQPQHF. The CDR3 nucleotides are TGTGCCAGCAGTTTCGGGGATCTAAATCAGCCCCAGCATTTT.

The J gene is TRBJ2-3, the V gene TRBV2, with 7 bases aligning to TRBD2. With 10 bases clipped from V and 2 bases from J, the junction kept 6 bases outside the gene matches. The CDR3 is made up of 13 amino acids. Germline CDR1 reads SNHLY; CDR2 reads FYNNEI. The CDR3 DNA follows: TGTGCCAACCTCGGGGGGATCACAGATACGCAGTATTTT. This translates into CANLGGITDTQYF.

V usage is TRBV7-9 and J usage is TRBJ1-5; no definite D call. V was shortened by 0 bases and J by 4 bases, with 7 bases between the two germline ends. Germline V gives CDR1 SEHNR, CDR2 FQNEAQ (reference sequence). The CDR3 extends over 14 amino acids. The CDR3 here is CASSLARENQPQHF. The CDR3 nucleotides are TGTGCCAGCAGCTTAGCGAGAGAGAATCAGCCCCAGCATTTT.

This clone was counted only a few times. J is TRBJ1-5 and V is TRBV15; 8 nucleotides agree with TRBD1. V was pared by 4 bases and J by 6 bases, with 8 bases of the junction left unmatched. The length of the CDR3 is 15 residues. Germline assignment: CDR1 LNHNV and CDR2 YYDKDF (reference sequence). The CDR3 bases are TGTGCCACCAGCACAGACAGGGGTAGGGGTCAGCCCCAGCATTTT. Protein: CATSTDRGRGQPQHF.

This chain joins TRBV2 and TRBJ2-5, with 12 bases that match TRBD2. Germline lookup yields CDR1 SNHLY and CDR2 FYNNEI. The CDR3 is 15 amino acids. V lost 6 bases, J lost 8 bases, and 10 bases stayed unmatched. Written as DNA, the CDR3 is TGTGCCAGCAGAAAAGAGACTAGCGGGGGCCTCACCCAGTACTTC. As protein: CASRKETSGGLTQYF.

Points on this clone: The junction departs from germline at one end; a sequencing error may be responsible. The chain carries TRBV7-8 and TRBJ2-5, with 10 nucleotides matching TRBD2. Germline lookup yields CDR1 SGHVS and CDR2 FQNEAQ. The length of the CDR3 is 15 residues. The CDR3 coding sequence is TGTGCCAGCAGCCCCTCGGGGGGGACTAGCGTGGCCCGTGACTTC. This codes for CASSPSGGTSVARDF.